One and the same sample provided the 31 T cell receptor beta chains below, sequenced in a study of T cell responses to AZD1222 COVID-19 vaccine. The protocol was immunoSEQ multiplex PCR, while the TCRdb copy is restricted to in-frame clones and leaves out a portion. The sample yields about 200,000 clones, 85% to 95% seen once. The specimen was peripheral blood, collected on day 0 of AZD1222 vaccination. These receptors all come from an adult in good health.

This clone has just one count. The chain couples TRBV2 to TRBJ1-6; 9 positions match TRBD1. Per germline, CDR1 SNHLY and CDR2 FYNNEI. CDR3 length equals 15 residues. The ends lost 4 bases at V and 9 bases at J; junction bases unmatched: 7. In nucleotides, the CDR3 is TGTGCCAGCAGTGGGGAGGACAGGGGAATTTCACCCCTCCACTTT. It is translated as CASSGEDRGISPLHF. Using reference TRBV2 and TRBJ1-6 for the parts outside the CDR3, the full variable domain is EPEVTQTPSHQVTQMGQEVILRCVPISNHLYFYWYRQILGQKVEFLVSFYNNEISEKSEIFDDQFSVERPDGSNFTLKIRSTKLEDSAMYFCASSGEDRGISPLHFGNGTRLTVT.

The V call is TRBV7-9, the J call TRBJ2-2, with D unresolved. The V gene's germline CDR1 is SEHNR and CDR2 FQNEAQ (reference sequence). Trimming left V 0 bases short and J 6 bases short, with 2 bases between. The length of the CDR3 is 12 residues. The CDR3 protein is CASSLAAGELFF. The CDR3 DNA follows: TGTGCCAGCAGCTTAGCGGCCGGGGAGCTGTTTTTT.

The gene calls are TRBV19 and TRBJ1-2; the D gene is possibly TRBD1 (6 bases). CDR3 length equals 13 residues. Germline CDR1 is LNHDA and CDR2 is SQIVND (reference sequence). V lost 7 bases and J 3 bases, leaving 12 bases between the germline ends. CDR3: CASNPGGHYGYTF. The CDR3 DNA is TGTGCCAGTAACCCGGGGGGCCACTATGGCTACACCTTC.

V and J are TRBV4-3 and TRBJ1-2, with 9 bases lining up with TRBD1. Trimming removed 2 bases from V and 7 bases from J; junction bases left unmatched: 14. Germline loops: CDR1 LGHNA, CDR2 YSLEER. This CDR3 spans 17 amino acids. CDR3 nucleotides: TGCGCCAGCAGCCAACCCTTCAAACAGGGGGCTCTTGGTGGCTACACCTTC. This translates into CASSQPFKQGALGGYTF.

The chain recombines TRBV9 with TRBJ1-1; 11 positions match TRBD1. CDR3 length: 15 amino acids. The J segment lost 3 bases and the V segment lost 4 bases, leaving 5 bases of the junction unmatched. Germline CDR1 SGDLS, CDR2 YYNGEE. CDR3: CASSSWGQGDTEAFF. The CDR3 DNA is TGTGCCAGCAGCTCATGGGGACAGGGGGACACTGAAGCTTTCTTT. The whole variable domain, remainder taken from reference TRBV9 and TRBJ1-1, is DSGVTQTPKHLITATGQRVTLRCSPRSGDLSVYWYQQSLDQGLQFLIQYYNGEERAKGNILERFSAQQFPDLHSELNLSSLELGDSALYFCASSSWGQGDTEAFFGQGTRLTVV.

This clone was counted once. CDR3 nucleotides: TGTGCCAGCAGCTTAAGGGGCCTGGAGGTCTACGAGCAGTACTTC. The encoded protein is CASSLRGLEVYEQYF. The rearrangement uses TRBV7-8 and TRBJ2-7, with D perhaps given as TRBD1 or TRBD2 (5 bases each). Germline V gene sequence: CDR1 SGHVS, CDR2 FQNEAQ. The germline V and J ends were trimmed by 2 bases and 3 bases, with 14 bases remaining between them. The CDR3 consists of 15 residues. Looking up the rest from reference TRBV7-8 and TRBJ2-7 gives the full variable domain: GAGVSQSPRYKVAKRGQDVALRCDPISGHVSLFWYQQALGQGPEFLTYFQNEAQLDKSGLPSDRFFAERPEGSVSTLKIQRTQQEDSAVYLCASSLRGLEVYEQYFGPGTRLTVT.

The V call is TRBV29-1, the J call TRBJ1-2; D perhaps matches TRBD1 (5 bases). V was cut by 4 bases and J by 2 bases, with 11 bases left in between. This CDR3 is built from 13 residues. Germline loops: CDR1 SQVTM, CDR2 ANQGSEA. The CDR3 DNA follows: TGCAGCGTTGGGGAAGGGGACAACTATGGCTACACCTTC. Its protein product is CSVGEGDNYGYTF.

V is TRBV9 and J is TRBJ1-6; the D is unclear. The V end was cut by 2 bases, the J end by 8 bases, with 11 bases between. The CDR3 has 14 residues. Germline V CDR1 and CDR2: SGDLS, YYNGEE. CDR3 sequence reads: CASSVGPRDSPLHF. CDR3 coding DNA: TGTGCCAGCAGCGTCGGGCCGCGAGATTCACCCCTCCACTTT. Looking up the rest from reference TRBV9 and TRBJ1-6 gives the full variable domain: DSGVTQTPKHLITATGQRVTLRCSPRSGDLSVYWYQQSLDQGLQFLIQYYNGEERAKGNILERFSAQQFPDLHSELNLSSLELGDSALYFCASSVGPRDSPLHFGNGTRLTVT.

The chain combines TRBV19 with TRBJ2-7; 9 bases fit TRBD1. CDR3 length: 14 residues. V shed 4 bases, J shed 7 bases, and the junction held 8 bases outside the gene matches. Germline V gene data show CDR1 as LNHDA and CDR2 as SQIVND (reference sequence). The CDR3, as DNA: TGTGCCAGTAGTACCCGGGACAGGGACAGGGAGCAGTACTTC. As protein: CASSTRDRDREQYF. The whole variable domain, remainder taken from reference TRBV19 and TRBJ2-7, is DGGITQSPKYLFRKEGQNVTLSCEQNLNHDAMYWYRQDPGQGLRLIYYSQIVNDFQKGDIAEGYSVSREKKESFPLTVTSAQKNPTAFYLCASSTRDRDREQYFGPGTRLTVT.

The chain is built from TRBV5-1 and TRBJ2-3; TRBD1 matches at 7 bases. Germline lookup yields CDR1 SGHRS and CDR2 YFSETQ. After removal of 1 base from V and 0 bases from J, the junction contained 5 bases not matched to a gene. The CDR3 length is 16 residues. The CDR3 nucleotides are TGCGCCAGCAGCTTGTTTGACAGGGCTAGCACAGATACGCAGTATTTT. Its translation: CASSLFDRASTDTQYF.

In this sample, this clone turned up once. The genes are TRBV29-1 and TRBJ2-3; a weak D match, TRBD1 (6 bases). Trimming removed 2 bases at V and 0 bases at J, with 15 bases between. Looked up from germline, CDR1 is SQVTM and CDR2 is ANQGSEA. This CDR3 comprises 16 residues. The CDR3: CSVEQNSGQSTDTQYF. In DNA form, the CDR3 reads TGCAGCGTTGAACAAAACTCGGGACAAAGCACAGATACGCAGTATTTT.

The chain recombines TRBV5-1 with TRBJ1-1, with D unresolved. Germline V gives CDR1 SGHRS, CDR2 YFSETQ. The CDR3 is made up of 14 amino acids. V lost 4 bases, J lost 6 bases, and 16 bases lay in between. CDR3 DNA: TGCGCCAGCAGCGCTCAAGTATTTAACGCTGAAGCTTTCTTT. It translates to CASSAQVFNAEAFF.

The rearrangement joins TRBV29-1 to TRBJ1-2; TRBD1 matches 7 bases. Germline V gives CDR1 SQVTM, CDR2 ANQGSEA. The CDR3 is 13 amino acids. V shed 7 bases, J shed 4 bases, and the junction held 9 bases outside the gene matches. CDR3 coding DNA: TGCAGCGCCTTGACAGGGAGCGCCTATGGCTACACCTTC. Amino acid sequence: CSALTGSAYGYTF.

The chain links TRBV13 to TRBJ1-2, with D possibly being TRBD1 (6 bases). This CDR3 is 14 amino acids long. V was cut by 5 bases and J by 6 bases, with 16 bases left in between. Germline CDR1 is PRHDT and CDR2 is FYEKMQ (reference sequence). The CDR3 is CASSPETWTDGYTF. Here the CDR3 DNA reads TGTGCCAGCAGCCCTGAAACATGGACAGATGGCTACACCTTC.

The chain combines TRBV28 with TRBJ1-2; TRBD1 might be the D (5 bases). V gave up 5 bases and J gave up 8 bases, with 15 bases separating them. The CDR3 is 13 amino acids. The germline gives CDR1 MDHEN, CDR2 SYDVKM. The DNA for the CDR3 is TGTGCCAGCAGTCCACATCCAAGGGACGGCTACACCTTC. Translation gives CASSPHPRDGYTF.

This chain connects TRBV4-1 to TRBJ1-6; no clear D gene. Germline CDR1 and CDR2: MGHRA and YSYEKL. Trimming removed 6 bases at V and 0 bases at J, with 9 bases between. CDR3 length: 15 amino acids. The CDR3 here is CASRLTSSYNSPLHF. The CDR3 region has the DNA TGCGCCAGCAGACTTACCAGCTCCTATAATTCACCCCTCCACTTT.

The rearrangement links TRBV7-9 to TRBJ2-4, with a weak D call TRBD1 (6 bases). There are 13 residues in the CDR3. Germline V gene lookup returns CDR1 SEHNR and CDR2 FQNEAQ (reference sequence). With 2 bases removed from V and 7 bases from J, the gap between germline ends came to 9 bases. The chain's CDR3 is CASSLMGANIQYF. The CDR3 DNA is TGTGCCAGCAGCTTAATGGGGGCGAACATTCAGTACTTC. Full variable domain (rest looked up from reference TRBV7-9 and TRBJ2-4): DTGVSQNPRHKITKRGQNVTFRCDPISEHNRLYWYRQTLGQGPEFLTYFQNEAQLEKSRLLSDRFSAERPKGSFSTLEIQRTEQGDSAMYLCASSLMGANIQYFGAGTRLSVL.

CDR3 in DNA: TGTGCCAGCAGTCCCCCCGGGACGGGCCAGTACTTC. Amino acid sequence: CASSPPGTGQYF. This sequence joins TRBV28 and TRBJ2-5; D may be TRBD1 or TRBD2 (5 bases each). The V gene lost 5 bases and the J gene lost 10 bases, with 14 bases spanning the gap. The CDR3 totals 12 residues. Germline-derived CDR1 and CDR2 are MDHEN and SYDVKM. Variable domain in full (rest from reference TRBV28 and TRBJ2-5): DVKVTQSSRYLVKRTGEKVFLECVQDMDHENMFWYRQDPGLGLRLIYFSYDVKMKEKGDIPEGYSVSREKKERFSLILESASTNQTSMYLCASSPPGTGQYFGPGTRLLVL.

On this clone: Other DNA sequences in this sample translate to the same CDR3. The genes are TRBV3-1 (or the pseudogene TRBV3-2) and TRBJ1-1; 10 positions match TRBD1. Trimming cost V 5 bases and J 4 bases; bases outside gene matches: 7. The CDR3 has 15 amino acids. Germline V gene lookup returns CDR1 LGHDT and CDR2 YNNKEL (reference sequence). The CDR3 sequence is CASSLGTGVGTEAFF. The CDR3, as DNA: TGTGCCAGCAGCTTAGGGACAGGGGTGGGCACTGAAGCTTTCTTT.

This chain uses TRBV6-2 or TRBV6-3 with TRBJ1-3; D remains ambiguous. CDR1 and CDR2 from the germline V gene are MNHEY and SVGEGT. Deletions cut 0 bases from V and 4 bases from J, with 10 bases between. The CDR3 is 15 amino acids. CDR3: CASSYSGRGGNTIYF. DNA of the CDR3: TGTGCCAGCAGTTACTCGGGCCGCGGGGGAAACACCATATATTTT.

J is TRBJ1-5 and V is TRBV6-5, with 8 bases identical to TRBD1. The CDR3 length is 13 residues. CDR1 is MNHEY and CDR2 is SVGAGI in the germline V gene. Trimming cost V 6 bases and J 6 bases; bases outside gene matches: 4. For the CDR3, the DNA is TGTGCCAGCAGAAGACAGGGGAGTCAGCCCCAGCATTTT. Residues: CASRRQGSQPQHF.

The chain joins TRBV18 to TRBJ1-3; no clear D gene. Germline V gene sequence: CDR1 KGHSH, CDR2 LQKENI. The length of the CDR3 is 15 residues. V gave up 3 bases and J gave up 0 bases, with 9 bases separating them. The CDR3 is CASSPLQSSGNTIYF. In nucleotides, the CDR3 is TGTGCCAGCTCACCCCTACAGAGCTCTGGAAACACCATATATTTT.

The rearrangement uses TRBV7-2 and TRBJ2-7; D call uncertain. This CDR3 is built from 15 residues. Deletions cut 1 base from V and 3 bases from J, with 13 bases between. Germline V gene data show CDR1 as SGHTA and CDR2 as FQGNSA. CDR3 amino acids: CASSLGSGTGYEQYF. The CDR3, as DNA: TGTGCCAGCAGCTTAGGTTCAGGTACGGGCTACGAGCAGTACTTC.

CDR3: CASGTSTNTGELFF. Here the CDR3 DNA reads TGTGCCAGCGGGACATCAACAAACACCGGGGAGCTGTTTTTT. The chain employs TRBV6-5 and TRBJ2-2, with D tentatively TRBD1 (6 bases). Germline values: CDR1 MNHEY, CDR2 SVGAGI. The length of the CDR3 is 14 residues. V lost 8 bases and J 2 bases, leaving 12 bases between the germline ends.

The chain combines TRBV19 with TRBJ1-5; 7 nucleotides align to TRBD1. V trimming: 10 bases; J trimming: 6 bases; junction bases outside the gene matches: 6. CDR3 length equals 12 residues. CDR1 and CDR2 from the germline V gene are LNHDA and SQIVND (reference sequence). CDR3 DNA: TGTGCCACAGGAGGGGGCGGTCAGCCCCAGCATTTT. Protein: CATGGGGQPQHF.

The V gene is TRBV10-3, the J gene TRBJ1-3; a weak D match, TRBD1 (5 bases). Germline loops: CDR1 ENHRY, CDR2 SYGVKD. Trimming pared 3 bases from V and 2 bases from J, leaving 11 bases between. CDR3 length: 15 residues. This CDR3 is CAISESPGTGNTIYF. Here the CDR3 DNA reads TGTGCCATCAGTGAATCGCCAGGGACTGGAAACACCATATATTTT.

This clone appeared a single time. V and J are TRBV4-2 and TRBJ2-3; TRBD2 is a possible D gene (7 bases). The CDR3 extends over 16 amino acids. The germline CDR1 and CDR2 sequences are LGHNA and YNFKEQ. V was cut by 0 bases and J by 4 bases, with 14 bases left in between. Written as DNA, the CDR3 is TGTGCCAGCAGCCAAGAGGCGGGGGCCGTAGCAGATACGCAGTATTTT. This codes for CASSQEAGAVADTQYF.

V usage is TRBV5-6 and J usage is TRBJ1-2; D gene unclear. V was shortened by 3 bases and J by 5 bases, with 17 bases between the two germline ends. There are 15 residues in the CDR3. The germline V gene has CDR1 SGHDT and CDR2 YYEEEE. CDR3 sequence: CASSSFHTGLYGYTF. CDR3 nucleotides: TGTGCCAGCAGCTCTTTTCACACGGGATTGTATGGCTACACCTTC.

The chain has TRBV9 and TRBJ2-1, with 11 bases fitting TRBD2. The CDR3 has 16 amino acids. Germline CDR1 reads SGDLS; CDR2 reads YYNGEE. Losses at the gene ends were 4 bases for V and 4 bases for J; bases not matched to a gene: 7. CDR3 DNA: TGTGCCAGCAGCAGGCAACTAGCGGGGGCTTACAATGAGCAGTTCTTC. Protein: CASSRQLAGAYNEQFF.

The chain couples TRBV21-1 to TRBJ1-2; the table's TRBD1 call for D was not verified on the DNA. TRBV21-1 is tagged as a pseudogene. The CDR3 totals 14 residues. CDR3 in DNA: TGTGCCAGCAGCGGCGAGGGGGCAGACTATGGCTACACCTTC. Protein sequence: CASSGEGADYGYTF.

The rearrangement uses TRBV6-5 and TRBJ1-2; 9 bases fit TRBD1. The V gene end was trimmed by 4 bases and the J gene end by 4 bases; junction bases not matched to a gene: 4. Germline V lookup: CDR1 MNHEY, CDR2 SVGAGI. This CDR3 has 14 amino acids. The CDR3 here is CASSWGQGGYGYTF. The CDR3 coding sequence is TGTGCCAGCAGTTGGGGACAGGGAGGCTATGGCTACACCTTC.